Following are 20 T cell receptor beta chains from one sample sequenced in a study of blood T cell repertoires in COVID-19. Only in-frame clones appear in the TCRdb table, and some are missing; sequencing was by immunoSEQ multiplex PCR. The data contain about 200,000 clones, about 82% of them seen just once; the ten biggest clones take up 5% to 7%. Sequenced sample: PBMCs or T cells enriched from blood (not recorded which). Source of these receptors: a middle-aged man with acute COVID-19.

This clone was counted a single time. The V call is TRBV15, the J call TRBJ2-7; 13 bases are shared with TRBD2. Trimming took 8 bases from V and 2 from J; bases not matched to a gene: 0. CDR1 is LNHNV, CDR2 YYDKDF, per germline (reference sequence). The CDR3 loop spans 13 amino acids. The CDR3 region has the DNA TGTGCCACCGGGACTAGCGGGACCTACGAGCAGTACTTC. This sequence encodes CATGTSGTYEQYF.

This clone was detected a few times. V and J are TRBV19 and TRBJ2-7; D gene unclear. Germline loops: CDR1 LNHDA, CDR2 SQIVND (reference sequence). Trimming removed 7 bases at V and 0 bases at J, with 10 bases between. The length of the CDR3 is 13 residues. The CDR3 spells CASKPAFSYEQYF. The CDR3 DNA is TGTGCCAGTAAACCAGCGTTCTCCTACGAGCAGTACTTC.

The chain couples TRBV18 to TRBJ1-1; possibly TRBD1 for D (6 bases). Germline V lookup: CDR1 KGHSH, CDR2 LQKENI. V lost 3 bases to trimming and J lost 1 base, with 12 bases between them. The CDR3 covers 15 residues. The CDR3 DNA reads TGTGCCAGCTCACCTCCCGGGACATCGAACACTGAAGCTTTCTTT. The encoded protein is CASSPPGTSNTEAFF.

V and J are TRBV20-1 and TRBJ2-1, with 8 bases that match TRBD2. The CDR3 covers 11 residues. Germline V gives CDR1 DFQATT, CDR2 SNEGSKA (reference sequence). Trimming removed 7 bases from V and 7 bases from J; junction bases left unmatched: 3. CDR3 protein: CSGKRENEQFF. The DNA for the CDR3 is TGCAGTGGCAAGCGGGAGAATGAGCAGTTCTTC.

This chain connects TRBV5-1 to TRBJ2-3, with D uncertain. CDR1 and CDR2 (germline): SGHRS, YFSETQ. The CDR3 length is 14 residues. V lost 6 bases and J 2 bases, leaving 13 bases between the germline ends. The CDR3 protein is CASMVGESTDTQYF. DNA of the CDR3: TGCGCCAGCATGGTAGGAGAGTCCACAGATACGCAGTATTTT.

This clone was recorded a few times. This chain's CDR3 is CASRLVAGGVDTQYF. CDR3 nucleotides: TGTGCCAGCCGGCTGGTAGCGGGAGGTGTGGATACGCAGTATTTT. The V and J genes are TRBV6-4 and TRBJ2-3, with 10 bases fitting TRBD2. Looked up from germline, CDR1 is MRHNA and CDR2 is SNTAGT. With V trimmed by 8 bases and J by 6 bases, 11 bases remained unmatched. The CDR3 spans 15 residues.

CDR3 DNA sequence: TGTGCCAGCAGTTCCAGCAGGGCTAGTGGCTACACCTTC. Translation gives CASSSSRASGYTF. This rearrangement joins TRBV28 to TRBJ1-2; D might be TRBD1 (5 bases). V lost 4 bases to trimming and J lost 7 bases, with 13 bases between them. The CDR3 loop spans 13 amino acids. Germline CDR1 MDHEN, CDR2 SYDVKM.

The V gene is TRBV2, the J gene TRBJ1-2, with 8 bases matching TRBD1. Per the germline V gene, CDR1 is SNHLY and CDR2 is FYNNEI. The junction had 6 bases not matched to a gene; V was cut back by 7 bases and J by 5 bases. This CDR3 spans 13 amino acids. This CDR3 reads CASMGQALYGYTF. DNA for the CDR3: TGTGCCAGCATGGGACAGGCCCTTTATGGCTACACCTTC.

This rearrangement joins TRBV27 to TRBJ1-1; 8 bases are a match to TRBD1. Per germline, CDR1 MNHEY and CDR2 SMNVEV (reference sequence). The CDR3 has 14 amino acids. J gave up 4 bases and V 1 base, and 2 bases lay outside the gene matches. The chain's CDR3 is CASSLYRGGTEAFF. The CDR3 DNA follows: TGTGCCAGCAGTTTATACAGGGGGGGCACTGAAGCTTTCTTT.

This chain uses TRBV10-3 with TRBJ1-5; 11 bases map to TRBD1. CDR3 length: 14 residues. Trimming cost V 10 bases and J 5 bases; bases outside gene matches: 7. Germline V lookup: CDR1 ENHRY, CDR2 SYGVKD. CDR3 loop: CATGTGGGHQPQHF. As DNA, the CDR3 is TGTGCCACAGGGACAGGGGGTGGCCATCAGCCCCAGCATTTT.

The CDR3 protein is CASSSLPGQGVNEQFF. CDR3 in DNA: TGTGCCAGCAGCTCTTTACCGGGACAGGGCGTGAATGAGCAGTTCTTC. The chain couples TRBV7-8 to TRBJ2-1, with 9 bases aligning to TRBD1. The germline gives CDR1 SGHVS, CDR2 FQNEAQ. V dropped 4 bases and J dropped 7; count of bases not matched to a gene: 11. The CDR3 spans 16 residues.

CDR3 DNA sequence: TGTGCCAGCAGTGGACCCGGGACAGGGGCTGGAAACACCATATATTTT. Amino acids: CASSGPGTGAGNTIYF. V and J are TRBV25-1 and TRBJ1-3; TRBD1 matches at 10 bases. Losses at the gene ends were 4 bases for V and 2 bases for J; bases not matched to a gene: 5. CDR1 and CDR2 (germline): MGHDK, SYGVNS. The CDR3 totals 16 residues.

The chain employs TRBV19 and TRBJ2-7, with 7 bases matching TRBD2. Germline loops: CDR1 LNHDA, CDR2 SQIVND (reference sequence). V was pared by 1 base and J by 6 bases, with 15 bases of the junction left unmatched. The CDR3 covers 17 residues. The CDR3 spells CASSIVEEGGQTAEQYF. In nucleotides, the CDR3 is TGTGCCAGTAGTATAGTGGAAGAGGGAGGGCAGACGGCCGAGCAGTACTTC.

The V gene is TRBV4-1, the J gene TRBJ2-2; 10 bases fit TRBD2. This CDR3 has 18 residues. The V segment lost 2 bases and the J segment 6 bases; nucleotides outside the gene matches: 12. Germline CDR1 and CDR2: MGHRA and YSYEKL. CDR3 sequence: CASSQLLSGRATSGELFF. The CDR3 bases are TGCGCCAGCAGCCAACTCCTAAGCGGGAGGGCCACGTCCGGGGAGCTGTTTTTT.

The chain carries TRBV11-2 and TRBJ1-4, with 8 bases matching TRBD1. CDR3 length: 15 residues. The J segment lost 2 bases and the V segment lost 5 bases, leaving 4 bases of the junction unmatched. Germline values: CDR1 SGHAT, CDR2 FQNNGV. CDR3 coding DNA: TGTGCCAGCAGCACCAGACAGGGGACTAATGAAAAACTGTTTTTT. This sequence encodes CASSTRQGTNEKLFF.

This sequence joins TRBV28 and TRBJ2-5; D is perhaps TRBD2 (7 bases). Trimming removed 6 bases at V and 5 bases at J, with 22 bases between. The germline CDR1 and CDR2 sequences are MDHEN and SYDVKM. The CDR3 has 16 residues. CDR3 loop: CASRLGGTLIGETQYF. DNA for the CDR3: TGTGCCAGCAGGCTCGGGGGGACACTTATAGGGGAGACCCAGTACTTC.

The rearrangement joins TRBV28 to TRBJ1-1; 8 positions match TRBD1. The CDR3 runs 13 residues. CDR1 is MDHEN, CDR2 SYDVKM, per germline. J gave up 11 bases and V 3 bases, and 8 bases lay outside the gene matches. CDR3 region: CASSLHTTGEAFF. The CDR3 DNA reads TGTGCCAGCAGTTTGCACACGACAGGGGAGGCTTTCTTT.

DNA of the CDR3: TGTGCCAGCAGCCCCGGCGGGACAGGGAATGAAAAACTGTTTTTT. Encoded protein: CASSPGGTGNEKLFF. The chain couples TRBV28 to TRBJ1-4; 9 nucleotides align to TRBD1. This CDR3 comprises 15 residues. The germline CDR1 and CDR2 sequences are MDHEN and SYDVKM. The V gene end was trimmed by 6 bases and the J gene end by 5 bases; junction bases not matched to a gene: 7.

J is TRBJ2-7 and V is TRBV2, with D possibly matching TRBD1 (5 bases). The CDR3 contains 16 residues. Germline assignment: CDR1 SNHLY and CDR2 FYNNEI. V gave up 5 bases and J gave up 0 bases, with 17 bases separating them. CDR3 DNA sequence: TGTGCCAGCAGTTTGCAGGGTTTAAAGGGCTCCTACGAGCAGTACTTC. It is translated as CASSLQGLKGSYEQYF.

The chain joins TRBV2 to TRBJ2-2; 7 nucleotides match TRBD2. CDR1 SNHLY and CDR2 FYNNEI come from the germline V gene. V gave up 8 bases and J gave up 6 bases; unmatched junction bases: 6. The CDR3 loop spans 13 amino acids. This CDR3 is CASAGSGAGELFF. The CDR3, as DNA: TGTGCCAGCGCAGGGAGCGGGGCCGGGGAGCTGTTTTTT. Drawing the rest from reference TRBV2 and TRBJ2-2, the complete variable domain is EPEVTQTPSHQVTQMGQEVILRCVPISNHLYFYWYRQILGQKVEFLVSFYNNEISEKSEIFDDQFSVERPDGSNFTLKIRSTKLEDSAMYFCASAGSGAGELFFGEGSRLTVL.